The sequence of this T cell receptor (beta chain) was determined in a study of CD8+ T cells in alopecia areata. For this clone: No antigen is known for it. Gene and germline names: mouse. The read ends 4 residues early relative to the CDR3; the germline J gene fills the gap. Other DNA sequences within the sample encode an identical CDR3.

Markers used for sorting pooled cutaneous lymph node cells were CD4, CD8alpha, NKG2D, NKG2ACE and others. The study, taken as a whole, reports: Between patients, shared TCR sequences were less clear than in mice. This was possibly due in part to HLA diversity in the patient population.

With 1 base clipped from V and 2 bases from J, the junction kept 2 bases outside the gene matches. This CDR3 has 15 residues. Germline loops: CDR1 NSQYPW, CDR2 LRSPGD (reference sequence). As the sequencing template, cDNA was produced by extracting RNA and reverse transcribing it. Assay: immunoSEQ multiplex PCR; the TCRdb copy retains only in-frame clones and omits some. This repertoire lists over 250,000 clones without singletons; approximately 1.2% sits in the top ten. Sequenced material: CD4+ T cells sorted from a lymph node. This chain connects TRBV1 to TRBJ2-1; the match to TRBD1 covers 7 bases. This TCR derives from a C3H/HeJ mouse with alopecia areata. Mouse MHC haplotype: H2-k. This chain's CDR3 is CTCSAGQGDYAEQFF. CDR3 DNA (partial): TGCACCTGCAGTGCAGGACAGGGCGACTATGCT.